One and the same sample provided the 24 T cell receptor beta chains below, sequenced in a study of cytomegalovirus exposure and HLA in healthy donors. PCR was performed using 60 Vbeta and 13 Jbeta primers. TCRdb keeps only in-frame clones here, not all; method: immunoSEQ multiplex PCR. The sample shows more than 95,000 clones, around 80% of them seen only once. Sequenced input: PBMCs. These receptors were collected from a man aged 30-40 years in good health and CMV-seropositive.

The chain recombines TRBV12-5 with TRBJ1-5; D uncertain. Germline-derived CDR1 and CDR2 are LGHNT and FRNRAP. This CDR3 is built from 17 residues. Trimming removed 1 base from V and 0 bases from J, with 13 bases in between. The CDR3 DNA sequence: TGTGCTAGTGGTTTGGGCCTCGGAGGTTATAGCAATCAGCCCCAGCATTTT. Translated: CASGLGLGGYSNQPQHF.

This clone appeared once. The final CDR3 position lacks the conserved phenylalanine or tryptophan, pointing to a likely read error. It is unclear where the CDR3 begins or ends on the DNA, so no DNA is shown, and the CDR3 is as TCRdb lists it. V and J are TRBV6-5 and TRBJ2-7; TRBD1 is taken as the D call from the table, unchecked against the DNA. Germline values: CDR1 MNHEY, CDR2 SVGAGI. The CDR3 adds up to 12 amino acids, both ends counted. CDR3 loop: CASSPLRDRGRG.

The chain recombines TRBV13 with TRBJ2-7; possible D gene TRBD1, 6 bases. Trimming pared 5 bases from V and 3 bases from J, leaving 14 bases between. Germline-derived CDR1 and CDR2 are PRHDT and FYEKMQ (reference sequence). This CDR3 is 14 amino acids long. CDR3 sequence reads: CASSPGTLVYEQYF. The CDR3 region has the DNA TGTGCCAGCAGCCCCGGGACACTAGTCTACGAGCAGTACTTC.

The J gene is TRBJ1-1, the V gene TRBV10-1, with D maybe TRBD1 (6 bases). In germline, CDR1 is WNHNN, CDR2 SYGVQD (reference sequence). Trimming stripped 7 bases from V and 5 bases from J, with 17 bases between. There are 14 residues in the CDR3. Here the CDR3 reads CASNREGVGTEAFF. Here the CDR3 DNA reads TGCGCCAGCAATCGAGAGGGGGTCGGGACTGAAGCTTTCTTT.

This sequence joins TRBV28 and TRBJ2-7; 9 bases are shared with TRBD1. The CDR3 is 16 amino acids. The V and J ends lost 1 base and 2 bases, in that order; junction bases with no gene match: 6. The V gene's germline CDR1 is MDHEN and CDR2 SYDVKM. Written as DNA, the CDR3 is TGTGCCAGCAGTTTATATGGCGGGGACAGGGCCTACGAGCAGTACTTC. This gives the protein CASSLYGGDRAYEQYF.

The chain joins TRBV28 to TRBJ1-2; weak D call: TRBD1 (5 bases). The CDR3 runs 13 residues. CDR1 is MDHEN, CDR2 SYDVKM, per germline. Trimming pared 6 bases from V and 7 bases from J, leaving 15 bases between. CDR3 amino acids: CASRLNRIGGYTF. DNA of the CDR3: TGTGCCAGCAGACTAAACAGGATCGGTGGCTACACCTTC.

The chain couples TRBV2 to TRBJ1-5; D gene uncertain. This CDR3 contains 14 residues. Between the trimmed V and J ends, which lost 4 bases and 2 bases, there was a span of 9 bases. Germline-derived CDR1 and CDR2 are SNHLY and FYNNEI. The CDR3 DNA is TGTGCCAGCAGTGGCCCGAGAGGCAATCAGCCCCAGCATTTT. Its translation: CASSGPRGNQPQHF. The full variable domain, with the rest looked up from reference TRBV2 and TRBJ1-5, is EPEVTQTPSHQVTQMGQEVILRCVPISNHLYFYWYRQILGQKVEFLVSFYNNEISEKSEIFDDQFSVERPDGSNFTLKIRSTKLEDSAMYFCASSGPRGNQPQHFGDGTRLSIL.

This clone was found once. The rearrangement joins TRBV18 to TRBJ1-5; 8 bases are shared with TRBD1. This CDR3 region has 17 residues. The germline gives CDR1 KGHSH, CDR2 LQKENI. V shed 0 bases, J shed 5 bases, and the junction held 9 bases outside the gene matches. The CDR3 bases are TGTGCCAGCTCACCACCCTCAGGGGGCTTTTACCATCAGCCCCAGCATTTT. Translating gives CASSPPSGGFYHQPQHF.

The V call is TRBV5-1, the J call TRBJ1-2; 9 nucleotides line up with TRBD1. J gave up 8 bases and V 4 bases, and 6 bases lay outside the gene matches. CDR1 SGHRS and CDR2 YFSETQ come from the germline V gene. CDR3 length: 13 amino acids. The CDR3 DNA reads TGCGCCAGCAGCGTGGGACAGGGTAGCGGCTACACCTTC. It encodes CASSVGQGSGYTF.

The chain carries TRBV28 and TRBJ1-1; TRBD1 is a possible D gene (5 bases). The V and J ends lost 4 bases and 5 bases respectively, with 17 bases between them. Germline CDR1 MDHEN, CDR2 SYDVKM. The CDR3 is 15 residues long. The CDR3 reads CASSSHDSHKTEAFF. The CDR3 nucleotides read TGTGCCAGCAGTTCACACGACAGTCACAAGACTGAAGCTTTCTTT. Full variable domain (missing parts from reference TRBV28 and TRBJ1-1): DVKVTQSSRYLVKRTGEKVFLECVQDMDHENMFWYRQDPGLGLRLIYFSYDVKMKEKGDIPEGYSVSREKKERFSLILESASTNQTSMYLCASSSHDSHKTEAFFGQGTRLTVV.

The chain joins TRBV18 to TRBJ1-5; 7 bases agree with TRBD1. This CDR3 contains 15 residues. The V gene end was trimmed by 5 bases and the J gene end by 5 bases; junction bases not matched to a gene: 9. CDR1 and CDR2 (germline): KGHSH, LQKENI. The CDR3 region is CASSTDRWADQPQHF. For the CDR3, the DNA is TGTGCCAGCTCAACGGACAGGTGGGCGGATCAGCCCCAGCATTTT.

This clone came up a few times. The chain links TRBV7-8 to TRBJ2-2; D is possibly TRBD2 (5 bases). The germline V gene encodes CDR1 SGHVS and CDR2 FQNEAQ. This CDR3 has 16 residues. Trimming left V 4 bases short and J 4 bases short, with 16 bases between. CDR3 residues: CASSSTLGGVTGELFF. The CDR3 bases are TGTGCCAGCAGCTCGACACTAGGTGGGGTCACCGGGGAGCTGTTTTTT. Full variable domain (missing parts from reference TRBV7-8 and TRBJ2-2): GAGVSQSPRYKVAKRGQDVALRCDPISGHVSLFWYQQALGQGPEFLTYFQNEAQLDKSGLPSDRFFAERPEGSVSTLKIQRTQQEDSAVYLCASSSTLGGVTGELFFGEGSRLTVL.

V usage is TRBV5-4 and J usage is TRBJ2-4; TRBD2 agrees at 7 bases. The V and J ends lost 1 base and 0 bases, in that order; junction bases with no gene match: 1. CDR1 and CDR2 from the germline V gene are SGHNT and YYREEE (reference sequence). The CDR3 extends over 15 amino acids. CDR3 nucleotide sequence: TGTGCCAGCAGCTTGCCGGGGGGAGCCAAAAACATTCAGTACTTC. It translates to CASSLPGGAKNIQYF.

This clone is medium-sized by share. J is TRBJ1-1 and V is TRBV5-1; 9 nucleotides match TRBD1. The germline V gene has CDR1 SGHRS and CDR2 YFSETQ. The V gene end was trimmed by 4 bases and the J gene end by 2 bases; junction bases not matched to a gene: 9. The CDR3 has 16 residues. In DNA form, the CDR3 reads TGCGCCAGCAGCATCGGGACAGGGCGAGCCAACACTGAAGCTTTCTTT. Translated: CASSIGTGRANTEAFF.

The chain combines TRBV19 with TRBJ1-1; TRBD1 is a possible D gene (5 bases). V dropped 1 base and J dropped 1 base, with 16 bases sitting between them. The length of the CDR3 is 17 residues. Germline V gene sequence: CDR1 LNHDA, CDR2 SQIVND (reference sequence). CDR3 sequence (DNA): TGTGCCAGTAGTATAGTAGGAGGGACGTCACCGAACACTGAAGCTTTCTTT. It codes for CASSIVGGTSPNTEAFF. The variable domain in full, completed from reference TRBV19 and TRBJ1-1, reads DGGITQSPKYLFRKEGQNVTLSCEQNLNHDAMYWYRQDPGQGLRLIYYSQIVNDFQKGDIAEGYSVSREKKESFPLTVTSAQKNPTAFYLCASSIVGGTSPNTEAFFGQGTRLTVV.

The rearrangement links TRBV20-1 to TRBJ1-2; 7 nucleotides line up with TRBD1. The CDR3 is 8 residues long. The germline V gene has CDR1 DFQATT and CDR2 SNEGSKA (reference sequence). CDR3 nucleotides: TGCTCAGGGGGAGGCTACACCTTC. It specifies CSGGGYTF.

The genes are TRBV29-1 and TRBJ1-1, with D possibly being TRBD1 (5 bases). Trimming cost V 6 bases and J 0 bases, with 11 bases left between them. The germline V gene encodes CDR1 SQVTM and CDR2 ANQGSEA. The CDR3 loop spans 13 amino acids. The CDR3, as DNA: TGCAGCGTGGGAGGGGTCATGAACACTGAAGCTTTCTTT. This codes for CSVGGVMNTEAFF.

The chain uses TRBV9 and TRBJ2-5, with D possibly TRBD1 on 6 matching bases. Germline CDR1 SGDLS, CDR2 YYNGEE. Trimming pared 4 bases from V and 1 base from J, leaving 14 bases between. The CDR3 length is 15 residues. As DNA, the CDR3 is TGTGCCAGCAGCCCACGGACAGCCTTCCAAGAGACCCAGTACTTC. The encoded protein is CASSPRTAFQETQYF.

This clone was recorded only once. The CDR3 bases are TGTGCCAGCAGCTTCGCCGGTTTGAGAAATGAGCAGTTCTTC. It encodes CASSFAGLRNEQFF. V gene TRBV11-2 combines with J gene TRBJ2-1, with D hard to call. Trimming cost V 3 bases and J 7 bases, with 13 bases left between them. The germline V gene has CDR1 SGHAT and CDR2 FQNNGV. This CDR3 contains 14 residues.

This chain uses TRBV10-2 with TRBJ2-5; 9 bases agree with TRBD1. The CDR3 has 12 amino acids. V was clipped by 6 bases and J by 5 bases; unmatched bases: 1. In germline, CDR1 is WSHSY, CDR2 SAAADI. The DNA for the CDR3 is TGCGCCAGCAGAGGGACAGGGGAGACCCAGTACTTC. Protein: CASRGTGETQYF.

The V and J genes are TRBV7-2 and TRBJ2-5; TRBD1 matches 8 bases. Trimming took 5 bases from V and 2 from J; bases not matched to a gene: 7. Germline V gene sequence: CDR1 SGHTA, CDR2 FQGNSA. CDR3 length: 15 residues. The CDR3 nucleotides are TGTGCCAGCAGCACCCAGGGGGCACATCAAGAGACCCAGTACTTC. Protein product: CASSTQGAHQETQYF.

This chain joins TRBV27 and TRBJ2-7, with 8 bases matching TRBD2. The CDR3 loop spans 13 amino acids. CDR1 is MNHEY and CDR2 is SMNVEV in the germline V gene (reference sequence). The CDR3 protein is CVSGGQSSYEQYF. The CDR3 nucleotides read TGTGTCTCGGGGGGGCAGAGCTCCTACGAGCAGTACTTC.

The gene calls are TRBV9 and TRBJ1-3; 9 bases line up with TRBD1. The germline gives CDR1 SGDLS, CDR2 YYNGEE. V lost 4 bases and J lost 4; bases outside the gene matches: 6. This CDR3 contains 15 residues. The DNA for the CDR3 is TGTGCCAGCAGCCTCGACAGGGGGGGAGGAAACACCATATATTTT. Translated, it gives CASSLDRGGGNTIYF.

The gene calls are TRBV2 and TRBJ1-2; TRBD1 agrees at 9 bases. The J segment lost 3 bases and the V segment lost 1 base, leaving 6 bases of the junction unmatched. Germline loops: CDR1 SNHLY, CDR2 FYNNEI. The CDR3 runs to 16 residues. The CDR3 DNA reads TGTGCCAGCAGTGAAGTTCCGACAGGGGGAGACTATGGCTACACCTTC. Translation: CASSEVPTGGDYGYTF.